This T cell receptor (beta chain) was identified during a study of post-analysis software for immune sequencing data. Across the study: The cohort encompassed relapsing-remitting, secondary progressive and progressive-relapsing multiple sclerosis disease courses.

This clonotype was seen more than once but under ten times. Its antigen is still unknown. Whole-study results and caveats: Normalized Chao1 diversity in multiple sclerosis patients fell significantly below that of controls. Elevated frequency relative to controls characterized roughly 5 TRBV segments in patients, TRBV5-6, TRBV5-1 and TRBV20-1 among them.

The TCR beta cDNA libraries carried unique molecular identifiers. TCRdb re-analysed the PCR reads in MiXCR, keeping a single row per CDR3 protein. The sample records around 200,000 distinct CDR3 sequences, about 30% being singletons. The junction had 4 bases not matched to a gene; V was cut back by 5 bases and J by 3 bases. This CDR3 contains 15 residues. CDR1 is SEHNR, CDR2 FQNEAQ, per germline (reference sequence). The V call is TRBV7-9, the J call TRBJ1-4; TRBD1 agrees at 9 bases. The receptor's source is a girl aged 2-17 years with multiple sclerosis. The specimen sequenced was blood. The CDR3 here is CASSPGQGPNEKLFF. CDR3 DNA sequence: TGTGCCAGCAGCCCGGGACAGGGTCCTAATGAAAAACTGTTTTTT.